The T cell receptor beta chain under discussion was sequenced for a study of identical twins. The study's findings and limits: Insertions were fewer in abundant cord blood beta clonotypes, whereas memory repertoires showed none of this pattern.

The germline V gene encodes CDR1 KGHDR and CDR2 SFDVKD. There are 16 residues in the CDR3. V lost 0 bases and J lost 0; bases outside the gene matches: 1. This clonotype has at least ten counts. What it binds is not known. TCRdb processed the 5' RACE reads anew with MiXCR; each CDR3 protein has one entry. The sample includes about 570,000 distinct CDR3 sequences, around 9.6% of them seen just once. The same sample was also used in a study of yellow fever vaccine responses in identical twins.

The receptor comes from a woman between 18 and 29 years old in good health. The chain is built from TRBV24-1 and TRBJ2-1, with 7 bases lining up with TRBD1. Sequencing input: PBMCs. Here the CDR3 reads CATSDLRTGSYNEQFF. DNA for the CDR3: TGTGCCACCAGTGATTTGCGGACAGGCTCCTACAATGAGCAGTTCTTC.